This T cell receptor beta chain was observed in a study of radiation and T cells in renal cell carcinoma. Assay used: immunoSEQ multiplex PCR; TCRdb lists only in-frame clones, some missing. Among 15,000 to 20,000 clones listed, roughly 58% were seen once. The V end was cut by 2 bases, the J end by 2 bases, with 9 bases between. Germline CDR1 is SEHNR and CDR2 is FQNEAQ (reference sequence). The CDR3 is 14 amino acids. This clone was seen more than once but under ten times. The treatment was: 15 Gy SBRT to primary tumor, nephrectomy 4 weeks later. Nephrectomy followed 15 Gy stereotactic body radiation by 4 weeks.

The rearrangement links TRBV7-9 to TRBJ2-5; D unresolved. The sequence came from a man aged 50 to 59 with renal cell carcinoma. The sequenced sample was tumor tissue, obtained from a patient whose treatment included radiotherapy and nephrectomy. The CDR3 coding sequence is TGTGCCAGCAGCTTAAGAGACAAGCAAGAGACCCAGTACTTC. This translates into CASSLRDKQETQYF. Full variable domain (remainder filled in from reference TRBV7-9 and TRBJ2-5): DTGVSQNPRHKITKRGQNVTFRCDPISEHNRLYWYRQTLGQGPEFLTYFQNEAQLEKSRLLSDRFSAERPKGSFSTLEIQRTEQGDSAMYLCASSLRDKQETQYFGPGTRLLVL.